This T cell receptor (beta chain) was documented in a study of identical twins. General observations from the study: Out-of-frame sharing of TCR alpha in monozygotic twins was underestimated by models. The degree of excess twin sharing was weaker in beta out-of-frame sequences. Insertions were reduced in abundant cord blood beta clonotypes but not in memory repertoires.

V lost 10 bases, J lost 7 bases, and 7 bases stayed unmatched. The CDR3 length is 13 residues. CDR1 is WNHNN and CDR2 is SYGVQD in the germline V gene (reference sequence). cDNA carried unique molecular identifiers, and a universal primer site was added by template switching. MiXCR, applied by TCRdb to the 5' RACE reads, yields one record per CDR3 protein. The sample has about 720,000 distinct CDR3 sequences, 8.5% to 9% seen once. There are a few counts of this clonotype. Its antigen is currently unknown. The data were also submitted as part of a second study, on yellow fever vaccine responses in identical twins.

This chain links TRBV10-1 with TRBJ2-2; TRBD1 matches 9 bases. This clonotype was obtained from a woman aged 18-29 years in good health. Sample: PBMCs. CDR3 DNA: TGCGCCACCAGGGACAGGGCGGACGGGGAGCTGTTTTTT. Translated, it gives CATRDRADGELFF.